These T cell receptor beta chains were read from a single sample in a study of shared clonotypes between healthy human individuals. The repertoire was sequenced with immunoSEQ multiplex PCR; TCRdb's copy has only in-frame clones and lacks some. The sample includes about 1 million clones, approximately 76% of them seen just once. Sequencing was performed on memory CD4+ T cells sorted from blood. Receptors originate from a man younger than 35 in good health. Both conserved end residues are part of each CDR3. D genes are given only for firm matches. A clone size is listed for some rows: how often the clone was seen (once, few, many), or a class if it is expanded.

D gene	V gene	J gene	clone size	CDR3 protein	CDR3 DNA
TRBD2	TRBV7-2	TRBJ2-5	NA	CASRHDGLAGGETQYF	TGTGCCAGCAGACACGACGGGCTAGCGGGAGGTGAGACCCAGTACTTC
TRBD1	TRBV6-6	TRBJ2-7	NA	CASSKSGTAYEQYF	TGTGCCAGCAGTAAATCCGGGACAGCCTACGAGCAGTACTTC
NA	TRBV5-1	TRBJ2-7	few	CASSSGHTSSYEQYF	TGCGCCAGCAGCTCCGGACACACGAGCTCCTACGAGCAGTACTTC
NA	TRBV28	TRBJ1-2	NA	CASSLPESKGPLKGYTF	TGTGCCAGCAGTTTGCCCGAATCCAAGGGACCGTTAAAAGGCTACACCTTC
NA	TRBV27	TRBJ2-7	NA	CASSLSQGSGEQYF	TGTGCCAGCAGTTTATCGCAGGGTTCGGGCGAGCAGTACTTC
NA	TRBV6-6	TRBJ1-2	NA	CASSYADLGYGYTF	TGTGCCAGCAGTTACGCCGACTTAGGATATGGCTACACCTTC
NA	TRBV11-2	TRBJ2-5	NA	CASSLAPRTAGGTQYF	TGTGCCAGCAGCTTAGCCCCAAGGACAGCCGGAGGGACCCAGTACTTC
NA	TRBV30	TRBJ1-4	NA	CAWRRGGEKLFF	TGTGCCTGGAGGAGGGGGGGTGAAAAACTGTTTTTT
NA	TRBV1	TRBJ2-5	few	CTSSQNEEGRETQYF	TGCACCAGCAGCCAAAATGAGGAGGGTCGAGAGACCCAGTACTTC
TRBD1	TRBV6-1	TRBJ1-1	few	CASGDRPRSEAFF	TGTGCCAGCGGGGACAGGCCCCGGAGTGAAGCTTTCTTT
NA	TRBV7-2	TRBJ1-4	NA	CASSLVGVKLAANEKLFF	TGTGCCAGCAGCCTGGTGGGGGTTAAGCTTGCGGCTAATGAAAAACTGTTTTTT
TRBD1	TRBV7-2	TRBJ1-2	NA	CASSLTRDRVGGYTF	TGTGCCAGCAGCTTAACCCGGGACAGGGTAGGCGGCTACACCTTC
TRBD1	TRBV14	TRBJ2-1	NA	CASSRQGLYNEQFF	TGTGCCAGCAGCCGACAGGGTTTGTACAATGAGCAGTTCTTC
NA	TRBV7-2	TRBJ2-2	NA	CASSFILANTGELFF	TGTGCCAGCAGCTTTATTTTAGCGAACACCGGGGAGCTGTTTTTT
NA	TRBV28	TRBJ2-7	NA	CASSLTTPMIEQYF	TGTGCCAGCAGCCTGACTACACCCATGATCGAGCAGTACTTC
NA	TRBV10-2	TRBJ2-7	few	CASSESRVFYSYEQYF	TGCGCCAGCAGTGAGTCTAGGGTTTTCTACTCCTACGAGCAGTACTTC
TRBD2	TRBV5-1	TRBJ2-1	NA	CASSPSTSGYNEQFF	TGCGCCAGCAGCCCCTCGACTAGCGGGTACAATGAGCAGTTCTTC
TRBD1	TRBV6-1	TRBJ1-5	NA	CASSEEFRGPRQPQHF	TGTGCCAGCAGTGAAGAATTCAGGGGGCCACGGCAGCCCCAGCATTTT
TRBD2	TRBV28	TRBJ2-1	NA	CASSLLGSGGIINEQFF	TGTGCCAGCAGCCTACTCGGGTCCGGGGGGATTATAAATGAGCAGTTCTTC
TRBD1	TRBV19	TRBJ2-5	NA	CASSNGGQGGETQYF	TGTGCCAGTAGTAACGGAGGACAGGGAGGAGAGACCCAGTACTTC
NA	TRBV9	TRBJ2-7	NA	CASSRDEVGEQYF	TGTGCCAGCAGCCGCGACGAGGTAGGCGAGCAGTACTTC
NA	TRBV2	TRBJ1-4	NA	CASRGGSNEKLFF	TGTGCCAGCAGAGGTGGCTCTAATGAAAAACTGTTTTTT
NA	TRBV7-9	TRBJ1-6	NA	CASSLRRENSPLHF	TGTGCCAGCAGCTTACGGAGGGAAAATTCACCCCTCCACTTT
NA	TRBV11-2	TRBJ2-4	once	CASSLEALAKNIQYF	TGTGCCAGCAGCTTAGAGGCCTTAGCCAAAAACATTCAGTACTTC
NA	TRBV7-2	TRBJ1-2	NA	CASSLDSSWGYTF	TGTGCCAGCAGCTTAGACAGCTCATGGGGCTACACCTTC
NA	TRBV6-1	TRBJ1-5	NA	CASRAFWGNNQPQHF	TGTGCCAGCAGGGCCTTTTGGGGGAATAATCAGCCCCAGCATTTT
TRBD2	TRBV6-5	TRBJ2-5	NA	CASSYGLAGSGTQYF	TGTGCCAGCAGTTACGGACTAGCGGGAAGTGGGACCCAGTACTTC
NA	TRBV7-7	TRBJ2-5	NA	CASSLVLAEKETQYF	TGTGCTAGCAGCTTAGTTTTGGCGGAGAAAGAGACCCAGTACTTC
NA	TRBV5-6	TRBJ2-1	once	CASSLMGRGEQFF	TGTGCCAGCAGCTTGATGGGGCGGGGTGAGCAGTTCTTC
TRBD1	TRBV5-1	TRBJ2-7	once	CASSGGTGGYEQYF	TGCGCCAGCAGCGGCGGGACAGGGGGGTACGAGCAGTACTTC
TRBD1	TRBV5-1	TRBJ2-3	NA	CASSFGQGTDTQYF	TGCGCCAGCAGCTTCGGACAGGGGACAGATACGCAGTATTTT
NA	TRBV12-5	TRBJ2-5	NA	CASGPGFRDSETQYF	TGTGCTAGTGGTCCCGGGTTTCGGGATTCGGAGACCCAGTACTTC
NA	TRBV30	TRBJ2-3	NA	CAWSAPGLSDTQYF	TGTGCCTGGAGTGCTCCAGGGTTGTCAGATACGCAGTATTTT
TRBD1	TRBV30	TRBJ1-1	NA	CAWSPGGVGTEAFF	TGTGCCTGGAGCCCAGGGGGCGTGGGAACTGAAGCTTTCTTT
NA	TRBV9	TRBJ1-2	NA	CASSVGGTLESGYTF	TGTGCCAGCAGCGTCGGGGGGACCCTCGAGAGCGGCTACACCTTC
NA	TRBV18	TRBJ2-3	NA	CASSPLITDTQYF	TGTGCCAGCTCACCACTTATCACAGATACGCAGTATTTT
NA	TRBV20-1	TRBJ1-1	few	CSGIPDTEAFF	TGCAGTGGCATCCCTGACACTGAAGCTTTCTTT
TRBD1	TRBV5-1	TRBJ2-7	NA	CASSSKTGGGRSYEQYF	TGCGCCAGCAGCTCCAAGACAGGGGGCGGACGTTCCTACGAGCAGTACTTC
NA	TRBV7-2	TRBJ2-5	NA	CASSLGPLETQYF	TGTGCCAGCAGCTTAGGACCACTAGAGACCCAGTACTTC
NA	TRBV6-6	TRBJ1-4	NA	CASSYSQAEKLFF	TGTGCCAGCAGTTACTCTCAAGCCGAAAAACTGTTTTTT
NA	TRBV6-1	TRBJ1-4	NA	CASSEGVREKLFF	TGTGCCAGCAGTGAAGGGGTGCGAGAAAAACTGTTTTTT
NA	TRBV2	TRBJ1-4	few	CASNLGGTNEKLFF	TGTGCCAGCAACTTAGGGGGGACTAATGAAAAACTGTTTTTT
NA	TRBV5-1	TRBJ1-1	NA	CASSLTKDTEAFF	TGCGCCAGCAGCTTGACAAAAGACACTGAAGCTTTCTTT
TRBD1	TRBV5-1	TRBJ2-3	NA	CASSYTRTGSTDTQYF	TGCGCCAGCAGCTACACGAGGACAGGTAGCACAGATACGCAGTATTTT
NA	TRBV7-2	TRBJ1-5	few	CASSLAASNQPQHF	TGTGCCAGCAGCTTAGCAGCTAGCAATCAGCCCCAGCATTTT
NA	TRBV2	TRBJ2-5	few	CASRTGYQETQYF	TGTGCCAGCAGAACAGGGTACCAAGAGACCCAGTACTTC
NA	TRBV30	TRBJ2-5	once	CAWKGPQETQYF	TGTGCCTGGAAAGGGCCGCAAGAGACCCAGTACTTC
NA	TRBV18	TRBJ1-5	NA	CASSPDLNQPQHF	TGTGCCAGCTCACCTGATCTCAATCAGCCCCAGCATTTT
TRBD2	TRBV11-2	TRBJ2-1	NA	CASSPGTSGNNEQFF	TGTGCCAGCAGTCCCGGGACTAGCGGAAACAATGAGCAGTTCTTC
NA	TRBV2	TRBJ1-2	NA	CASSAEDSNYGYTF	TGTGCCAGCAGTGCAGAGGACAGTAACTATGGCTACACCTTC
TRBD1	TRBV7-2	TRBJ1-3	few	CASSLGQAFSGNTIYF	TGTGCCAGCAGCCTGGGACAGGCTTTCTCTGGAAACACCATATATTTT
NA	TRBV19	TRBJ1-2	NA	CASSISPGRHINYGYTF	TGTGCCAGTAGCATCTCCCCCGGACGGCACATTAACTATGGCTACACCTTC
TRBD1	TRBV28	TRBJ2-5	NA	CASSLGTGGDLAQYF	TGTGCCAGCAGTCTAGGGACAGGGGGCGATTTGGCCCAGTACTTC